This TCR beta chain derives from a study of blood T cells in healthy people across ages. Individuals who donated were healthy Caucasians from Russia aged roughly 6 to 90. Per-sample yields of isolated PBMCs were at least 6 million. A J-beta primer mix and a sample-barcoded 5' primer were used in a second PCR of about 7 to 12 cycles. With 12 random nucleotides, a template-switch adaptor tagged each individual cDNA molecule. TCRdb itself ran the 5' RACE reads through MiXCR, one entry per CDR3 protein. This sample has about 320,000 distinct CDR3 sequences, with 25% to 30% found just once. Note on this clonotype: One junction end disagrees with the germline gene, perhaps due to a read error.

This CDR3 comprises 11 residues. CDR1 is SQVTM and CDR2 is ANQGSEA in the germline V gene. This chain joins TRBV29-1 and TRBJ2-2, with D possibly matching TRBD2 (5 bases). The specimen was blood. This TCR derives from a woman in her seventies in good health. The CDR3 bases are TGCAGCGTAAGGATCACCGGGGAGCTGCTTTTT. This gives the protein CSVRITGELLF.